These T cell receptor beta chains were read from a single sample in a study of cytomegalovirus exposure and HLA in healthy donors. The repertoire was sequenced with immunoSEQ multiplex PCR; TCRdb's copy has only in-frame clones and lacks some. The table has about 140,000 clones, about 80% seen once; the top ten hold 2% to 2.5%. Sequencing used PBMCs. The receptors were gathered from a man aged 25-40 years in good health and CMV-seronegative. The CDR3 runs from the conserved cysteine through the conserved F or W. Each record gives: J gene, D gene, clone size, V gene, CDR3 protein, CDR3 DNA. D genes are given only for firm matches. Expanded clones are given a class, and other clones once, few, many or no size at all.

j_gene: TRBJ2-7
d_gene: .
abundance: .
v_gene: TRBV7-4
CDR3aa: CASSSVSYEQYF
CDR3nt: TGTGCCAGCAGCTCGGTCTCCTACGAGCAGTACTTC

j_gene: TRBJ1-4
d_gene: .
abundance: .
v_gene: TRBV19
CDR3aa: CASSMNSPNEKLFF
CDR3nt: TGTGCCAGTAGTATGAACAGTCCTAATGAAAAACTGTTTTTT

j_gene: TRBJ2-5
d_gene: TRBD2
abundance: .
v_gene: TRBV28
CDR3aa: CASSTSGRIQETQYF
CDR3nt: TGTGCCAGCAGTACTAGCGGGAGGATCCAAGAGACCCAGTACTTC

j_gene: TRBJ1-5
d_gene: TRBD1
abundance: .
v_gene: TRBV28
CDR3aa: CASRSGTGRSNQPQHF
CDR3nt: TGTGCCAGCAGGTCCGGGACAGGGAGAAGCAATCAGCCCCAGCATTTT

j_gene: TRBJ1-6
d_gene: .
abundance: .
v_gene: TRBV6-1
CDR3aa: CASSELQGLRNSPLHF
CDR3nt: TGTGCCAGCAGTGAATTACAGGGTTTGCGTAATTCACCCCTCCACTTT

j_gene: TRBJ2-5
d_gene: TRBD1
abundance: .
v_gene: TRBV4-1
CDR3aa: CASSPGQGAWETQYF
CDR3nt: TGCGCCAGCAGCCCGGGACAGGGGGCATGGGAGACCCAGTACTTC

j_gene: TRBJ2-7
d_gene: .
abundance: .
v_gene: TRBV7-7
CDR3aa: CASSLFGGPSYEQYF
CDR3nt: TGTGCCAGCAGCTTATTCGGAGGGCCTTCCTACGAGCAGTACTTC

j_gene: TRBJ2-7
d_gene: .
abundance: few
v_gene: TRBV6-5
CDR3aa: CASKARRSSYEQYF
CDR3nt: TGTGCCAGCAAAGCCCGTAGGAGCTCCTACGAGCAGTACTTC

j_gene: TRBJ1-5
d_gene: .
abundance: once
v_gene: TRBV2
CDR3aa: CASRYQTDQPQHF
CDR3nt: TGTGCCAGCAGATATCAAACTGATCAGCCCCAGCATTTT

j_gene: TRBJ2-7
d_gene: .
abundance: few
v_gene: TRBV5-4
CDR3aa: CASSLGGAQGSYEQYF
CDR3nt: TGTGCCAGCAGCTTAGGGGGGGCGCAGGGGTCCTACGAGCAGTACTTC